These 12 T cell receptor beta chains originate from one sample sequenced in a study of T cell responses to AZD1222 COVID-19 vaccine. Generated by immunoSEQ multiplex PCR, the TCRdb table keeps only in-frame clones and is missing some. Of 90,000 to 150,000 clones in the sample, about 90% are singletons; the top ten hold around 8.6%. This specimen was peripheral blood, taken on day 0 of AZD1222 vaccination. Source of these receptors: an adult in good health.

J is TRBJ1-2 and V is TRBV5-4; 10 nucleotides match TRBD1. This CDR3 has 15 residues. Germline values: CDR1 SGHNT, CDR2 YYREEE (reference sequence). V lost 4 bases to trimming and J lost 0 bases; unmatched junction nucleotides: 3. The CDR3 is CASSLTGGANYGYTF. The CDR3 DNA follows: TGTGCCAGCAGCCTGACAGGGGGCGCTAACTATGGCTACACCTTC.

The V call is TRBV7-2, the J call TRBJ2-7, with D hard to call. Germline V gives CDR1 SGHTA, CDR2 FQGNSA. Between the trimmed V and J ends, which lost 1 base and 0 bases, there was a span of 7 bases. This CDR3 comprises 14 residues. CDR3 region: CASSLDTSSYEQYF. Here the CDR3 DNA reads TGTGCCAGCAGCTTAGACACGTCCTCCTACGAGCAGTACTTC.

The chain employs TRBV7-8 and TRBJ1-2; D remains ambiguous. Germline assignment: CDR1 SGHVS and CDR2 FQNEAQ. Trimming pared 4 bases from V and 6 bases from J, leaving 18 bases between. CDR3 length: 15 amino acids. The chain's CDR3 is CASSSVTWNPDGYTF. In DNA form, the CDR3 reads TGTGCCAGCAGCTCTGTCACGTGGAATCCGGATGGCTACACCTTC.

V usage is TRBV6-6 and J usage is TRBJ2-2; the match to TRBD2 covers 7 bases. CDR3 size: 13 residues. After removal of 4 bases from V and 7 bases from J, the junction contained 3 bases not matched to a gene. The germline V gene encodes CDR1 MNHNY and CDR2 SVGAGI (reference sequence). The chain's CDR3 is CASSWGGDGELFF. The DNA of the CDR3 is TGTGCCAGCAGTTGGGGGGGGGACGGGGAGCTGTTTTTT.

The chain carries TRBV6-5 and TRBJ1-3; TRBD1 is a possible D gene (5 bases). Trimming took 4 bases from V and 4 from J, leaving 8 bases between them. This CDR3 has 13 amino acids. Per the germline V gene, CDR1 is MNHEY and CDR2 is SVGAGI. Here the CDR3 DNA reads TGTGCCAGCAGTTTGGGGCGAGGAAACACCATATATTTT. Its translation: CASSLGRGNTIYF.

The V gene is TRBV29-1, the J gene TRBJ2-7; D unresolved. The germline gives CDR1 SQVTM, CDR2 ANQGSEA. Trimming removed 3 bases at V and 3 bases at J, with 6 bases between. The CDR3 consists of 11 residues. DNA of the CDR3: TGCAGCGTTGAGGTGCTCTACGAGCAGTACTTC. Translation gives CSVEVLYEQYF.

This clone was counted a single time. The J gene is TRBJ1-2, the V gene TRBV7-6; 8 nucleotides agree with TRBD1. This CDR3 spans 15 amino acids. The germline V gene encodes CDR1 SGHVS and CDR2 FNYEAQ. After removal of 6 bases from V and 8 bases from J, the junction contained 14 bases not matched to a gene. Here the CDR3 reads CASSFPPQGARGYTF. The DNA for the CDR3 is TGTGCCAGCAGTTTCCCACCCCAGGGGGCTCGGGGCTACACCTTC.

A few counts support this clone. The V call is TRBV4-1, the J call TRBJ1-5; D unclear. Per germline, CDR1 MGHRA and CDR2 YSYEKL. The CDR3 consists of 18 residues. V lost 6 bases, J lost 3 bases, and 24 bases lay in between. The CDR3 nucleotides read TGCGCCAGCAGATCGAACTTAGCGGGCGGCGTCTTCAATCAGCCCCAGCATTTT. This codes for CASRSNLAGGVFNQPQHF.

The CDR3 sequence is CSVRSSGNTIYF. The CDR3 DNA is TGCAGCGTGCGAAGCTCTGGAAACACCATATATTTT. The chain uses TRBV29-1 and TRBJ1-3; no clear D. Germline lookup yields CDR1 SQVTM and CDR2 ANQGSEA. The CDR3 is made up of 12 amino acids. Trimming removed 6 bases from V and 0 bases from J, with 6 bases in between.

The rearrangement joins TRBV7-2 to TRBJ1-1, with TRBD1 as a possible D gene (5 bases). This CDR3 is 13 amino acids long. Trimming cost V 4 bases and J 3 bases, with 9 bases left between them. Germline V gives CDR1 SGHTA, CDR2 FQGNSA. The CDR3 DNA sequence: TGTGCCAGCAGCTCCACGGGGCACACTGAAGCTTTCTTT. The encoded protein is CASSSTGHTEAFF.

This rearrangement joins TRBV5-1 to TRBJ2-2; D gene unclear. The CDR3 extends over 14 amino acids. Trimming took 2 bases from V and 0 from J, leaving 5 bases between them. CDR1 SGHRS and CDR2 YFSETQ come from the germline V gene. The CDR3 sequence is CASSFRTNTGELFF. The CDR3 DNA reads TGCGCCAGCAGCTTTAGGACGAACACCGGGGAGCTGTTTTTT. The complete variable domain, with remaining parts taken from reference TRBV5-1 and TRBJ2-2, reads KAGVTQTPRYLIKTRGQQVTLSCSPISGHRSVSWYQQTPGQGLQFLFEYFSETQRNKGNFPGRFSGRQFSNSRSEMNVSTLELGDSALYLCASSFRTNTGELFFGEGSRLTVL.

This clone appeared a single time. The chain couples TRBV18 to TRBJ1-1; the match to TRBD1 covers 10 bases. Germline CDR1 KGHSH, CDR2 LQKENI. The CDR3 spans 18 residues. V was pared by 3 bases and J by 0 bases, with 10 bases of the junction left unmatched. The CDR3 DNA is TGTGCCAGCTCACCGGGACAGGGGAGGAGATGGATGAACACTGAAGCTTTCTTT. It yields the protein CASSPGQGRRWMNTEAFF.